This is a list of T cell receptor beta chains from one sample in a study of response to subunit inactivated influenza vaccine. TCRdb re-derived calls from the RT-PCR reads in MiXCR, one entry per CDR3 protein. Here the sample spans hundreds of thousands of distinct CDR3 sequences, roughly 15% being singletons. The sample consisted of PBMCs from blood, taken around 14 days before vaccination. The receptors here all came from a man in his fifties or sixties who received an inactivated influenza vaccine. The CDR3 runs from the conserved cysteine through the conserved F or W. D genes are given only for firm matches. The size field is filled for only some rows; it gives once, few, many or a size class.

TRBD2	TRBV4-1	TRBJ2-1	NA	TGCGCCAGCAGCCAAGTGGGGCTGGCTAGCGGATACAATGAGCAGTTCTTC	CASSQVGLASGYNEQFF
TRBD2	TRBV7-2	TRBJ2-7	NA	TGTGCCAGCAGCACCGGACTAGCGGGAAGGTACGAGCAGTACTTC	CASSTGLAGRYEQYF
NA	TRBV7-9	TRBJ1-2	many	TGTGCCAGCAGCTCGTCGGGAGGGAAAAATGGCTACACCTTC	CASSSSGGKNGYTF
TRBD1	TRBV6-2/TRBV6-3	TRBJ1-2	few	TGTGCCAGCAGTTACTCGACAGGGGCCTATGGCTACACCTTC	CASSYSTGAYGYTF
NA	TRBV9	TRBJ1-3	few	TGTGCCAGCAGCGTAGGGGGCAGCCACTCTGGAAACACCATATATTTT	CASSVGGSHSGNTIYF
NA	TRBV2	TRBJ2-1	NA	TGTGCCAGCTGCCGTTATACCTACAATGAGCAGTTCTTC	CASCRYTYNEQFF
NA	TRBV12-3/TRBV12-4	TRBJ2-7	NA	TGTGCCAGCAGTATCTCGGGACACAACTACGAGCAGTACTTC	CASSISGHNYEQYF
NA	TRBV2	TRBJ1-4	few	TGTGCCAGCAGTCCGCAGGGATCCGGGAATGAAAAACTGTTTTTT	CASSPQGSGNEKLFF
NA	TRBV10-1	TRBJ2-2	NA	TGCGCCGCGGGTAGGAACACCGGGGAGCTGTTTTTT	CAAGRNTGELFF
TRBD2	TRBV7-2	TRBJ2-7	many	TGTGCCAGCAGCCCACTAGCGGGAACCTACGAGCAGTACTTC	CASSPLAGTYEQYF
NA	TRBV7-2	TRBJ2-7	many	TGTGCCAGCAGCTACAGCGACTACGAGCAGTACTTC	CASSYSDYEQYF